This TCR beta chain appears in the sequencing data of a study of cytomegalovirus exposure and HLA in healthy donors. Background on the study: Earlier work reported 100 million or so unique TCR beta sequences from 150 million to 200 million T cells. Within an early data release were tens of millions of unique TCRs drawn from HLA-typed donors.

Notes on the study in general: A missense DCLRE1C variant was associated with V- and J-gene trimming of TCR beta chains in a later analysis, and an independent cohort replicated the association.

The PCR was carried out with 60 Vbeta primers and 13 Jbeta primers. Generated by immunoSEQ multiplex PCR, the TCRdb table keeps only in-frame clones and is missing some. Here the sample table reports under 150,000 clones. For this clone: Antigen specificity is unknown.

The sample taken for sequencing was PBMCs. This clonotype originated in a woman aged 55-69 years in good health and CMV-seronegative.

CDR3 sequence reads: CATRWSGNSNQPQHF. DNA for the CDR3: TGTGCCACCCGGTGGTCAGGTAATAGCAATCAGCCCCAGCATTTT. This rearrangement joins TRBV6-1 to TRBJ1-5; the D is unclear. CDR3 length: 15 residues. Trimming removed 10 bases at V and 0 bases at J, with 16 bases between. Germline V gene sequence: CDR1 MNHNS, CDR2 SASEGT.